This T cell receptor (beta chain) was recovered during a study of T cells in Graves' hyperthyroidism and ophthalmopathy. This clonotype occurred many times. Antigen unknown. Regarding the study as a whole: In the analysis, a 13 V-J model separated ophthalmopathy from stable hyperthyroidism.

Amplification targeted TCR beta CDR3 regions from RNA transcripts. The HTBI set primed first-round TCR CDR3 RT-PCR. Each CDR3 protein is one row after TCRdb ran MiXCR on the multiplex PCR reads. The data hold approximately 620,000 distinct CDR3 sequences, with over 11% observed a single time. Trimming shortened V by 6 bases and J by 4 bases, and 19 bases separated the two germline ends. The CDR3 spans 16 residues. Germline CDR1 LNHDA, CDR2 SQIVND (reference sequence). Hyperthyroidism in the patients, aged 18 to 65, was newly diagnosed and under 2 months in duration. In making diagnoses, clinical symptoms, serum thyroxine and TRAb, thyroid ultrasound and orbital computed tomography were all used.

The source is a woman aged 25 to 39 with Graves' hyperthyroidism that later progressed to Graves' ophthalmopathy. Material: blood. The rearrangement joins TRBV19 to TRBJ2-1, with D possibly being TRBD1 (6 bases). CDR3 DNA sequence: TGTGCCAGTAGGCCAGACCGGGACACCGTATACAATGAGCAGTTCTTC. This translates into CASRPDRDTVYNEQFF.